Listed below are T cell receptor beta chains from one sample, sequenced in a study of blood T cell repertoires in COVID-19. This table comes from immunoSEQ multiplex PCR, and its TCRdb copy is limited to in-frame clones, with some not included. The table has 90,000 to 110,000 clones, approximately 82% seen once. Sequences were obtained from peripheral blood. These receptors came from a woman aged 55-70 years with acute or convalescent COVID-19. Both conserved end residues are part of each CDR3. The order of the fields is clone size, V gene, D gene, J gene, CDR3 DNA, CDR3 protein. The D gene is left open where the match is weak. The size entry is marked missing in some rows and otherwise reads once, few, many or a size class.

size: .
V: TRBV12-5
D: .
J: TRBJ2-7
DNA: TGTGCTAGTGGTTTGGATCAGGGGAGCTACGAGCAGTACTTC
CDR3: CASGLDQGSYEQYF

size: .
V: TRBV28
D: TRBD1
J: TRBJ1-2
DNA: TGTGCCAGCAGACTGACAGGGGGCGATTACTATGGCTACACCTTC
CDR3: CASRLTGGDYYGYTF

size: few
V: TRBV11-3
D: .
J: TRBJ2-2
DNA: TGTGCCAGCAGCTTAGCAGGGGCGGGCACCGGGGAGCTGTTTTTT
CDR3: CASSLAGAGTGELFF

size: .
V: TRBV25-1
D: TRBD1
J: TRBJ2-1
DNA: TGTGCCAGCACCCCGGACAGGTACAATGAGCAGTTCTTC
CDR3: CASTPDRYNEQFF

size: .
V: TRBV14
D: .
J: TRBJ1-4
DNA: TGTGCCAGCAGCCAACACTACAATGAAAAACTGTTTTTT
CDR3: CASSQHYNEKLFF

size: .
V: TRBV28
D: .
J: TRBJ1-2
DNA: TGTGCCAGCAGTACAACAGGCAGCTACACCTTC
CDR3: CASSTTGSYTF

size: .
V: TRBV18
D: .
J: TRBJ1-3
DNA: TGTGCCAGCTCACCCGTGCCAGGGCCTGGAAACACCATATATTTT
CDR3: CASSPVPGPGNTIYF

size: .
V: TRBV6-5
D: .
J: TRBJ1-1
DNA: TGTGCCAGCAGTTACTCTAGGCAGGATCCTGAAGCTTTCTTT
CDR3: CASSYSRQDPEAFF

size: .
V: TRBV28
D: .
J: TRBJ1-2
DNA: TGTGCCAGCAGTTCCCCTGAGGTTTTGGATGGCTACACCTTC
CDR3: CASSSPEVLDGYTF

size: once
V: TRBV3-1/TRBV3-2
D: TRBD1
J: TRBJ1-1
DNA: TGTGCCAGCAGCCAATGGGACAGGGTGAACACTGAAGCTTTCTTT
CDR3: CASSQWDRVNTEAFF

size: .
V: TRBV5-4
D: TRBD1
J: TRBJ2-5
DNA: TGTGCCAGCAGCTTATGGGACAGGGGAAAGACCCAGTACTTC
CDR3: CASSLWDRGKTQYF

size: .
V: TRBV12-3/TRBV12-4
D: .
J: TRBJ2-5
DNA: TGTGCCAGCAACCCGGGACTCCAAGAGACCCAGTACTTC
CDR3: CASNPGLQETQYF

size: .
V: TRBV24-1
D: .
J: TRBJ1-6
DNA: TGTGCCACCAGTGAGACACAGGGACGGCTTGGCGCCCCTACTTATAATTCACCCCTCCACTTT
CDR3: CATSETQGRLGAPTYNSPLHF

size: .
V: TRBV13
D: .
J: TRBJ2-7
DNA: TGTGCCAGCAGCTTAGGGACTAGGGACTACGAGCAGTACTTC
CDR3: CASSLGTRDYEQYF

size: once
V: TRBV29-1
D: .
J: TRBJ1-2
DNA: TGCAGCGCCGAACAGGGTGGGCATGGCTACACCTTC
CDR3: CSAEQGGHGYTF

size: .
V: TRBV20-1
D: .
J: TRBJ2-1
DNA: TGCAGTGCTAGTGTGGCGGCACGGAGATCCTACAATGAGCAGTTCTTC
CDR3: CSASVAARRSYNEQFF

size: .
V: TRBV3-1/TRBV3-2
D: TRBD2
J: TRBJ2-7
DNA: TGTGCCAGCAGCCAACTAGCGGGCGCGTCCGAGCAGTACTTC
CDR3: CASSQLAGASEQYF

size: .
V: TRBV27
D: TRBD2
J: TRBJ2-4
DNA: TGTGCCAGCAGTTTAGGGGGGGCTAGCGGGAGATTTGCCAAAAACATTCAGTACTTC
CDR3: CASSLGGASGRFAKNIQYF

size: .
V: TRBV5-1
D: TRBD1
J: TRBJ1-2
DNA: TGCGCCAGCAGCCCTCAGGGGGACCTATGGCCCCATGGCTACACCTTC
CDR3: CASSPQGDLWPHGYTF

size: .
V: TRBV19
D: .
J: TRBJ2-5
DNA: TGTGCCAGTAGCCAGAACATGTGGGGGGAAGAGACCCAGTACTTC
CDR3: CASSQNMWGEETQYF

size: .
V: TRBV5-5
D: .
J: TRBJ1-2
DNA: TGTGCCAGCAGCTTGGTAGGGGGAGGGTTACGAGGCTACACCTTC
CDR3: CASSLVGGGLRGYTF

size: .
V: TRBV20-1
D: .
J: TRBJ1-5
DNA: TGCAGTGCTAGTACCCGGGTCCGGGGCAATCAGCCCCAGCATTTT
CDR3: CSASTRVRGNQPQHF

size: once
V: TRBV2
D: TRBD2
J: TRBJ2-3
DNA: TGTGCCACCGCGGGGGGGATGACAGATACGCAGTATTTT
CDR3: CATAGGMTDTQYF

size: .
V: TRBV7-9
D: .
J: TRBJ2-5
DNA: TGTGCCAGCAGCTTAGTGGGCGGGCCTGAAGAGACCCAGTACTTC
CDR3: CASSLVGGPEETQYF

size: .
V: TRBV15
D: .
J: TRBJ2-6
DNA: TGTGCCACCAGCAGAGATAAGAGGAGCTCTGGGGCCAACGTCCTGACTTTC
CDR3: CATSRDKRSSGANVLTF

size: .
V: TRBV4-2
D: TRBD2
J: TRBJ2-3
DNA: TGTGCCAGCAGCCAAGTTCGGGGGGGTCCGACAGATACGCAGTATTTT
CDR3: CASSQVRGGPTDTQYF

size: .
V: TRBV2
D: .
J: TRBJ2-2
DNA: TGTGCCAGCAGTACATCCTCCCAAGGGGAGCTGTTTTTT
CDR3: CASSTSSQGELFF

size: .
V: TRBV3-1/TRBV3-2
D: .
J: TRBJ1-1
DNA: TGTGCCAGCAGCCAACTTAACACTGAAGCTTTCTTT
CDR3: CASSQLNTEAFF

size: .
V: TRBV14
D: .
J: TRBJ2-5
DNA: TGTGCCAGCAGCCAAGACCAGGGGATGGGAGAGACCCAGTACTTC
CDR3: CASSQDQGMGETQYF

size: once
V: TRBV6-5
D: .
J: TRBJ2-7
DNA: TGTGCCAGCACCTACTACCGGGACTACGAGCAGTACTTC
CDR3: CASTYYRDYEQYF

size: .
V: TRBV6-5
D: .
J: TRBJ2-2
DNA: TGTGCCAGCACCCTCGTGTGGAGGACCGGGGAGCTGTTTTTT
CDR3: CASTLVWRTGELFF

size: .
V: TRBV20-1
D: .
J: TRBJ2-7
DNA: TGCAGTGCTACTGACCACTACGAGCAGTACTTC
CDR3: CSATDHYEQYF

size: once
V: TRBV7-9
D: TRBD1
J: TRBJ1-2
DNA: TGTGCCAGCAGCACAACGACAGGGGCCCCCTATGGCTACACCTTC
CDR3: CASSTTTGAPYGYTF

size: .
V: TRBV11-2
D: .
J: TRBJ1-3
DNA: TGTGCCAGCAGCTTAACTCGGGCTGGAAACACCATATATTTT
CDR3: CASSLTRAGNTIYF

size: .
V: TRBV5-1
D: TRBD2
J: TRBJ2-3
DNA: TGCGCCAGCAGCTTGGTCCTAGCGGGGAGCACAGATACGCAGTATTTT
CDR3: CASSLVLAGSTDTQYF

size: .
V: TRBV7-9
D: .
J: TRBJ2-6
DNA: TGTGCCAGCAGCTTCGGACTCCTCTCTGGGGCCAACGTCCTGACTTTC
CDR3: CASSFGLLSGANVLTF

size: medium-sized
V: TRBV4-3
D: .
J: TRBJ1-2
DNA: TGCGCCAGCAGCCCCGATAACAGGGCCCCCCTCTATGGCTACACCTTC
CDR3: CASSPDNRAPLYGYTF

size: .
V: TRBV12-5
D: TRBD2
J: TRBJ2-3
DNA: TGTGCTAGTGGCTTCGGACTAGCGGGGGGGCCGGGCACAGATACGCAGTATTTT
CDR3: CASGFGLAGGPGTDTQYF

size: .
V: TRBV4-1
D: .
J: TRBJ2-2
DNA: TGCGCCAGCAGCCACCCCCGACAGGCAAGGGACACCGGGGAGCTGTTTTTT
CDR3: CASSHPRQARDTGELFF

size: .
V: TRBV18
D: TRBD1
J: TRBJ2-7
DNA: TGTGCCAGCTCTCCCGGACAGGGTACTTACGAGCAGTACTTC
CDR3: CASSPGQGTYEQYF

size: few
V: TRBV2
D: TRBD1
J: TRBJ1-2
DNA: TGTGCCAGCAGGACGGGACAGGGGCTTAACACCTTC
CDR3: CASRTGQGLNTF

size: .
V: TRBV28
D: .
J: TRBJ2-5
DNA: TGTGCCAGCAGGCGTGGACAACAAGAGACCCAGTACTTC
CDR3: CASRRGQQETQYF

size: .
V: TRBV10-2
D: TRBD1
J: TRBJ1-2
DNA: TGCGCCAGCACGAACCGACAGGGGGCAGCTAACTATGGCTACACCTTC
CDR3: CASTNRQGAANYGYTF

size: .
V: TRBV19
D: TRBD1
J: TRBJ2-5
DNA: TGTGCCAGTAGTGTACAGGGGGCTTCTGGAGAGACCCAGTACTTC
CDR3: CASSVQGASGETQYF

size: .
V: TRBV2
D: TRBD1
J: TRBJ1-2
DNA: TGTGCCAGCAGGCCTGACAGGGAGAGGCGCTACACCTTC
CDR3: CASRPDRERRYTF

size: .
V: TRBV6-5
D: TRBD1
J: TRBJ1-2
DNA: TGTGCCAGCAGTTACAGGGACAGAAACTATGGCTACACCTTC
CDR3: CASSYRDRNYGYTF

size: .
V: TRBV6-4
D: TRBD1
J: TRBJ2-1
DNA: TGTGCCAGCAGTGAACAGGGGTTCGATGAGCAGTTCTTC
CDR3: CASSEQGFDEQFF

size: few
V: TRBV6-5
D: TRBD1
J: TRBJ2-6
DNA: TGTGCCAGCAGAGCAGGGGGCGCTGGGGCCAACGTCCTGACTTTC
CDR3: CASRAGGAGANVLTF

size: .
V: TRBV11-2
D: .
J: TRBJ1-2
DNA: TGTGCCAGCAGCCCTCAGGGTTGGTCATACACCTTC
CDR3: CASSPQGWSYTF

size: .
V: TRBV5-1
D: .
J: TRBJ1-1
DNA: TGCGCCAGCAGTTCCCAGGGCGAGGAAGCTTTCTTT
CDR3: CASSSQGEEAFF

size: .
V: TRBV10-3
D: .
J: TRBJ2-3
DNA: TGTGCCATCAGCGGACAGAACACAGATACGCAGTATTTT
CDR3: CAISGQNTDTQYF

size: once
V: TRBV6-5
D: TRBD2
J: TRBJ2-2
DNA: TGTGCCAGCAGTTACTCGGGGGGGATAGGCACCGGGGAGCTGTTTTTT
CDR3: CASSYSGGIGTGELFF

size: .
V: TRBV28
D: .
J: TRBJ1-6
DNA: TGTGCCAGTAAGCTGCGGGGCGCACCCCTCCACTTT
CDR3: CASKLRGAPLHF

size: .
V: TRBV9
D: TRBD2
J: TRBJ2-1
DNA: TGTGCCAGCAGCGTAGCCGGGGGGGCCTGGGAGCAGTTCTTC
CDR3: CASSVAGGAWEQFF

size: few
V: TRBV30
D: .
J: TRBJ2-2
DNA: TGTGCCTGGAGTCTGGGGCTGGGGGGCGGGGAGCTGTTTTTT
CDR3: CAWSLGLGGGELFF

size: once
V: TRBV30
D: .
J: TRBJ1-1
DNA: TGTGCCTGGTCTAGACCGGCGAACACTGAAGCTTTCTTT
CDR3: CAWSRPANTEAFF

size: .
V: TRBV9
D: .
J: TRBJ1-2
DNA: TGTGCCAGCAGCGTAGGAATAGGGAGACCCGGGTCCGCTAACTATGGCTACACCTTC
CDR3: CASSVGIGRPGSANYGYTF

size: .
V: TRBV4-1
D: TRBD2
J: TRBJ2-1
DNA: TGCGCCAGCAGCTTAAGGCTAGCGGGAGACAATGAGCAGTTCTTC
CDR3: CASSLRLAGDNEQFF

size: .
V: TRBV27
D: .
J: TRBJ1-2
DNA: TGTGCCAGCAGTCTAAGCCCCTCTACCTATGGCTACACCTTC
CDR3: CASSLSPSTYGYTF